The next 7 T cell receptor beta chains were all read from a single sample in a study of cytomegalovirus exposure and HLA in healthy donors. PCR primers comprised 60 Vbeta and 13 Jbeta primers. The table came from immunoSEQ multiplex PCR; TCRdb's copy has only in-frame clones and leaves some out. The record lists 200,000 to 250,000 clones, of which the ten most abundant hold around 0.95%. The specimen was PBMCs. These receptor sequences come from a woman aged 25 to 39 in good health and CMV-seropositive.

The chain employs TRBV9 and TRBJ2-5, with 9 bases that match TRBD2. J gave up 4 bases and V 7 bases, and 14 bases lay outside the gene matches. The CDR3 spans 16 residues. The germline V gene has CDR1 SGDLS and CDR2 YYNGEE. CDR3 DNA: TGTGCCAGCGCAACGGGGCGGGGGGGCCTGGGAGAGACCCAGTACTTC. Amino acids: CASATGRGGLGETQYF. Variable domain in full (rest from reference TRBV9 and TRBJ2-5): DSGVTQTPKHLITATGQRVTLRCSPRSGDLSVYWYQQSLDQGLQFLIQYYNGEERAKGNILERFSAQQFPDLHSELNLSSLELGDSALYFCASATGRGGLGETQYFGPGTRLLVL.

As to this clone: A junction boundary mismatches the germline segment, possibly from a read error. The chain combines TRBV7-8 with TRBJ2-7; D is perhaps TRBD1 (5 bases). In germline, CDR1 is SGHVS, CDR2 FQNEAQ. The CDR3 length is 13 residues. CDR3 sequence: CASSRQGRSEQCF. Here the CDR3 DNA reads TGTGCCAGCAGCCGCCAGGGTCGGTCCGAGCAGTGCTTC.

V usage is TRBV5-6 and J usage is TRBJ1-1; a possible D gene is TRBD1 (6 bases). V gave up 4 bases and J gave up 0 bases, with 25 bases separating them. CDR1 is SGHDT and CDR2 is YYEEEE in the germline V gene. CDR3 length equals 19 residues. As DNA, the CDR3 is TGTGCCAGCAGCCCATTGGGGGCAGGGCGCAAAGAAATGAACACTGAAGCTTTCTTT. Translated, it gives CASSPLGAGRKEMNTEAFF.

The genes are TRBV9 and TRBJ2-3; TRBD1 agrees at 7 bases. Trimming cost V 2 bases and J 1 base; bases outside gene matches: 7. Germline CDR1 SGDLS, CDR2 YYNGEE. The CDR3 is 16 residues long. This CDR3 reads CASSVGDRGGTDTQYF. The DNA for the CDR3 is TGTGCCAGCAGCGTTGGGGACAGAGGGGGCACAGATACGCAGTATTTT.

V and J are TRBV7-9 and TRBJ1-3, with D maybe TRBD1 (6 bases). V lost 8 bases and J 7 bases, leaving 15 bases between the germline ends. This CDR3 spans 13 amino acids. The germline gives CDR1 SEHNR, CDR2 FQNEAQ (reference sequence). Written as DNA, the CDR3 is TGTGCCAGCTCAACACAGGGCCGGAACACCATATATTTT. It translates to CASSTQGRNTIYF.

The CDR3 bases are TGTGCCATCAGGGAAACCGACGGGACAGACGGCACAGATACGCAGTATTTT. Its protein is CAIRETDGTDGTDTQYF. This sequence joins TRBV10-3 and TRBJ2-3, with 7 bases fitting TRBD1. The CDR3 sequence is 17 residues long. From germline, CDR1 is ENHRY and CDR2 SYGVKD. V trimming: 6 bases; J trimming: 1 base; junction bases outside the gene matches: 13.

The CDR3: CAISDNRELGQPQHF. CDR3 nucleotide sequence: TGTGCCATCAGTGATAACAGGGAATTGGGTCAGCCCCAGCATTTT. This rearrangement joins TRBV10-3 to TRBJ1-5; D is possibly TRBD1 (6 bases). CDR1 and CDR2 (germline): ENHRY, SYGVKD. V was shortened by 3 bases and J by 6 bases, with 15 bases between the two germline ends. The CDR3 length is 15 residues.